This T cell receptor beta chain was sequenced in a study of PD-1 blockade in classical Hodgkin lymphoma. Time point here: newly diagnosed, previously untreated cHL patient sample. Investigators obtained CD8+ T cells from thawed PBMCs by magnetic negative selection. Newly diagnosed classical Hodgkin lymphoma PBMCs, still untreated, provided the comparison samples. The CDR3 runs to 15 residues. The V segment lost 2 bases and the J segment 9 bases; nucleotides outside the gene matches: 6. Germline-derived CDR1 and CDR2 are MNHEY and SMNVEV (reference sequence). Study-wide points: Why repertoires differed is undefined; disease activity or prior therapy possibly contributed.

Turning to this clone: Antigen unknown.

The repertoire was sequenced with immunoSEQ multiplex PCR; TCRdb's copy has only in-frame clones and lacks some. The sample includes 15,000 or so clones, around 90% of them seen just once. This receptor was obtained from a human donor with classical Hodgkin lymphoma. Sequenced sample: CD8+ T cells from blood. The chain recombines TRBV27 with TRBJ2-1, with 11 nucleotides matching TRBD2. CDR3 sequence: CASSLLAGGPLEQFF. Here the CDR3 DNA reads TGTGCCAGCAGTTTACTAGCGGGAGGCCCTCTTGAGCAGTTCTTC.